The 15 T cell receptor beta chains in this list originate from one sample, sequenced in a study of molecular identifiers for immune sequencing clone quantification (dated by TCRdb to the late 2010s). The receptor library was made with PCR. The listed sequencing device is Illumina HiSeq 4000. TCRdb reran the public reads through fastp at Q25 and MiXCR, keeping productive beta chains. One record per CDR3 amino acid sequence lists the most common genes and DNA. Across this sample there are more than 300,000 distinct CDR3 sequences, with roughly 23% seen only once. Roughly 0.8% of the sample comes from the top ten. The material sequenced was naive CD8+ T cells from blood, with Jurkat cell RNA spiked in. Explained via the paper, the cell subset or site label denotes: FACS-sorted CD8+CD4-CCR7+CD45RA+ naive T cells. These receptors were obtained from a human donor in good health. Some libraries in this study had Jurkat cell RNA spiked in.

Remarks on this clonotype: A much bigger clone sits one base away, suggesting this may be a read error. The CDR3, as DNA: TGTGCCAGCAGTGTCCGGACTAGCGGGGTCCTCACAGATACGCAGTATTTT. Encoded protein: CASSVRTSGVLTDTQYF. The chain recombines TRBV28 with TRBJ2-3; 12 nucleotides line up with TRBD2. The CDR3 runs 17 residues. V lost 5 bases and J lost 2; bases outside the gene matches: 8. Germline V gene sequence: CDR1 MDHEN, CDR2 SYDVKM.

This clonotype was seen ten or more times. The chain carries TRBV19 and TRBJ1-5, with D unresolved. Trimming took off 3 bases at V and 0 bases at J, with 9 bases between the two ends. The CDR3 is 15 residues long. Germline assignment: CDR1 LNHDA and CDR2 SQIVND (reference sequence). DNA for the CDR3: TGTGCCAGTAGTATTAAGGAATATAGCAATCAGCCCCAGCATTTT. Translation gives CASSIKEYSNQPQHF.

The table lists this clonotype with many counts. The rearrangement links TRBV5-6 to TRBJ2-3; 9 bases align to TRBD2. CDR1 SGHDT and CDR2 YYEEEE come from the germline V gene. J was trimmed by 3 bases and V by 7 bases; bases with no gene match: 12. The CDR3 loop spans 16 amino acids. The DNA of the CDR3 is TGTGCCAGCTCTAGCGGGGACCTCCTAAAGACAGATACGCAGTATTTT. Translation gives CASSSGDLLKTDTQYF.

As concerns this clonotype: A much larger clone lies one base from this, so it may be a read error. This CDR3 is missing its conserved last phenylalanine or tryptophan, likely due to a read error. CDR3 sequence (DNA): TGTGCCAGCAGCATGGCCTACGGGTACTCCTACGAGCAGTACTCC. This sequence encodes CASSMAYGYSYEQYS. The chain carries TRBV5-3 and TRBJ2-7, with no clear D. Being an ORF, TRBV5-3 has a function that is uncertain. V lost 8 bases and J lost 0, with 18 bases in between. CDR3 length: 15 residues.

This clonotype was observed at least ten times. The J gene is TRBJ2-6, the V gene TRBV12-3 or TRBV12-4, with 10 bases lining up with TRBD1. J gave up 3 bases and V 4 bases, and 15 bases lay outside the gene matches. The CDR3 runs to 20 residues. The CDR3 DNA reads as TGTGCCAGCAGTTCCCCCGCGTCCTTGGGACAGGGGTATGGGGCCAACGTCCTGACTTTC. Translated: CASSSPASLGQGYGANVLTF.

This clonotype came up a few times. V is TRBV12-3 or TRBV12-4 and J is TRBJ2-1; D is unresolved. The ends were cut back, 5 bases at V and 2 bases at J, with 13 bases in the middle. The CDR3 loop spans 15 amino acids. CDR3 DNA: TGTGCCAGCAGTCTTCAGGTAGGAGCCTACAATGAGCAGTTCTTC. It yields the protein CASSLQVGAYNEQFF.

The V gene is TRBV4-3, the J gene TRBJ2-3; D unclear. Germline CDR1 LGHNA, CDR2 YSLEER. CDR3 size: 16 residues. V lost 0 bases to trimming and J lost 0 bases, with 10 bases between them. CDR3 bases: TGCGCCAGCAGCCAAGACTCGAGCAGTAGCACAGATACGCAGTATTTT. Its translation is CASSQDSSSSTDTQYF.

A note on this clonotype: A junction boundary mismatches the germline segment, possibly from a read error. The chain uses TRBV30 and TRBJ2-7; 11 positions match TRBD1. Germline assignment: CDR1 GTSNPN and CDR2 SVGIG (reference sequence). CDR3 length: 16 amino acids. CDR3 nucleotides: TGTGCCTGGAGTGTTAGGAGGACAGGGGGCCTGTACGAGCAGTGCTTC. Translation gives CAWSVRRTGGLYEQCF.

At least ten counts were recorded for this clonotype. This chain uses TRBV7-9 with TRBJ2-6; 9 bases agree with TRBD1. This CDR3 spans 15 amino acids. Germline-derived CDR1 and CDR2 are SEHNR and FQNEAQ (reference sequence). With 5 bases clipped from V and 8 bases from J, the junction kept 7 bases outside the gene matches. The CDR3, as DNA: TGTGCCAGCAGCCCCCCGGGACAGGGAACCAACGTCCTGACTTTC. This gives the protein CASSPPGQGTNVLTF.

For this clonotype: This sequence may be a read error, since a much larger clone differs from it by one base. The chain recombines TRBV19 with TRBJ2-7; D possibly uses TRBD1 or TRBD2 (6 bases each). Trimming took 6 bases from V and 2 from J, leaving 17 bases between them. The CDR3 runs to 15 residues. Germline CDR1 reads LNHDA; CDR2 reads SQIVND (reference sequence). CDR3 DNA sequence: TGTGCCAGTAGCTGGAGGGGCAGGGGCCCCTACGAGCAGTACTTC. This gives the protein CASSWRGRGPYEQYF.

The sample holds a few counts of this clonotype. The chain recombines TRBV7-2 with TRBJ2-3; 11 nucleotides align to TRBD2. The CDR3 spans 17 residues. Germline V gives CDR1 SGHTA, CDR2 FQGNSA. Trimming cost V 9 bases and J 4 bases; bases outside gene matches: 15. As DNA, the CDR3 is TGTGCCAGTAATCTAGCGGGGGGCAGGACTAGCGCAGATACGCAGTATTTT. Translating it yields CASNLAGGRTSADTQYF. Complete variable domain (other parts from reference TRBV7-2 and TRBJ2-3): GAGVSQSPSNKVTEKGKDVELRCDPISGHTALYWYRQSLGQGLEFLIYFQGNSAPDKSGLPSDRFSAERTGGSVSTLTIQRTQQEDSAVYLCASNLAGGRTSADTQYFGPGTRLTVL.

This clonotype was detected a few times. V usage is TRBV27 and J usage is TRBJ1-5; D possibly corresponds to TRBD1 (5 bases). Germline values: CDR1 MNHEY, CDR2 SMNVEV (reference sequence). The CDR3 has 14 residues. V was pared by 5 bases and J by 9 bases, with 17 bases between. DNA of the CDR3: TGTGCCAGCAGTCCCGGGACGGGCGTGGGGCCCCAGCATTTT. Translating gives CASSPGTGVGPQHF.

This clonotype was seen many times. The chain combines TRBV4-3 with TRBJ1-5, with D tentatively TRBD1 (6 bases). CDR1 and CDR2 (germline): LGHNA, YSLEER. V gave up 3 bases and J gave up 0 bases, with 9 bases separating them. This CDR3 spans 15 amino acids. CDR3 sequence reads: CASSQDRYSNQPQHF. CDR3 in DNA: TGCGCCAGCAGCCAGGACAGATATAGCAATCAGCCCCAGCATTTT.

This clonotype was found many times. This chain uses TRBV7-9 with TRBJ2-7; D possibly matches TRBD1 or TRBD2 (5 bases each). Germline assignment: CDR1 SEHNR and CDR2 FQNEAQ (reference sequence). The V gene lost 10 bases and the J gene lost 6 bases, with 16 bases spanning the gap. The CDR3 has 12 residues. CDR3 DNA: TGTGCCACCACGGGGATCGGGGCCGAGCAGTACTTC. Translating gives CATTGIGAEQYF.

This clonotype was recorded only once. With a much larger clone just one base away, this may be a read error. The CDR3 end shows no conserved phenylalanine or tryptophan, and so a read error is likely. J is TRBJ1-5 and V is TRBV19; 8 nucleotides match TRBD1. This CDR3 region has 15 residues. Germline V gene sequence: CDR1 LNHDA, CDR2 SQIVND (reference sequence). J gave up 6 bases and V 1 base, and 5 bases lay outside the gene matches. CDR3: CASSIGTGGGQPQHS. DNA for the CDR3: TGTGCCAGTAGTATAGGCACAGGGGGGGGTCAGCCCCAGCATTCT.